This TCR beta chain emerged from a study of patients and donors after allogeneic stem cell transplantation (TCRdb year 2020). The receptor library was made with RT-PCR. Sequencing was performed on a NextSeq 550. The raw public reads went through TCRdb reprocessing: fastp at Q25, MiXCR clone calling, in-frame beta chains kept. Here each entry gathers all rows of one CDR3 protein and keeps the most common genes and DNA. In this sample the table shows about 89,000 distinct CDR3 sequences, around 48% of which occur a single time. The ten top clones hold around 60% of the sample. There are a few counts of this clonotype. The specificity of this receptor is unknown. Base quality data are lacking; no much larger clone is found one base away. The V end loses 0 bases and the J end loses 6 bases, and a stretch of 9 bases separates them. Per the germline V gene, SGDLS is the CDR1 and YYNGEE is the CDR2. From the cysteine through the phenylalanine, the CDR3 covers 13 amino acids. This entry keeps only the CDR3 DNA: 39 bases, framed from base 1.

The clonotype was recovered from a human donor who was either an allogeneic HSCT recipient or a stem cell or donor lymphocyte infusion donor (not recorded which). It is not recorded whose cells these are; they may come from a transplant donor. The receptor chain draws on TRBV9 and TRBJ1-1; TRBD1 might be the D gene, on 6 matching bases. The sample taken for sequencing was blood, either unsorted or a sorted T cell fraction (not recorded which). The DNA reads TGTGCCAGCAGCGTAGAGTACAGGGCTGAAGCTTTCTTT. Translated, this is CASSVEYRAEAFF.